A single sample gave rise to the 14 T cell receptor beta chains below, sequenced in a study of T cell clonality in common variable immunodeficiency. TCRdb keeps only in-frame clones here, not all; method: immunoSEQ multiplex PCR. The sample holds 30,000 to 40,000 clones, and no clone turns up only once. Sample: peripheral blood mononuclear cells. Receptors originate from a person aged 18-70 years in good health.

This clone was recorded many times. Read coverage stops 3 residues before the CDR3 terminus; the germline J gene supplies the remainder. The chain joins TRBV18 to TRBJ1-2; 7 nucleotides align to TRBD1. V lost 2 bases and J lost 0; bases outside the gene matches: 0. The CDR3 runs 14 residues. Germline CDR1 is KGHSH and CDR2 is LQKENI. The CDR3: CASSPDRANYGYTF. The CDR3 DNA, read in part, is TGTGCCAGCTCACCAGACAGGGCTAACTATGGC.

This clone showed up many times. From the germline J gene comes the end of the CDR3, since the read stops 3 residues before it. The genes are TRBV5-1 and TRBJ2-7, with 8 bases matching TRBD1. Germline CDR1 is SGHRS and CDR2 is YFSETQ. The V segment lost 4 bases and the J segment 5 bases; nucleotides outside the gene matches: 11. CDR3 size: 15 residues. The CDR3 region is CASSTTGQAKHEQYF. Partial CDR3 DNA: TGCGCCAGCAGCACTACGGGACAGGCTAAACACGAG.

This clone was seen repeatedly, ten times or more. The CDR3 end lies 3 residues beyond the end of the read and is filled in from the germline J gene. The rearrangement uses TRBV28 and TRBJ1-2, with D possibly matching TRBD1 (5 bases). V was cut by 2 bases and J by 3 bases, with 13 bases left in between. Germline values: CDR1 MDHEN, CDR2 SYDVKM. CDR3 size: 15 residues. The covered CDR3 bases are TGTGCCAGCAGTTTAATAGTAGGCAGGGACTATGGC. It yields the protein CASSLIVGRDYG. The complete CDR3 protein is CASSLIVGRDYGYTF.

This clone was seen repeatedly, ten times or more. The read stops 3 residues short of the end of the CDR3; the missing end is completed from the germline J gene. V is TRBV5-4 and J is TRBJ1-6, with 10 bases matching TRBD1. From germline, CDR1 is SGHNT and CDR2 YYREEE (reference sequence). The CDR3 is 13 residues long. Incomplete CDR3 DNA: TGTGCCAGCAGCTTTCCGGACAGGGGGCCC. Translated: CASSFPDRGP. The full CDR3 is CASSFPDRGPLHF.

A few counts support this clone. The read comes to an end 3 residues before the CDR3 does, leaving the germline J gene to fill in the end. The chain employs TRBV18 and TRBJ1-2; D may be TRBD1 (6 bases). Germline V CDR1 and CDR2: KGHSH, LQKENI. The CDR3 has 13 amino acids. CDR3 bases read: TGTGCCAGCTCATTACAGGGAAGCTACGAC. Encoded protein: CASSLQGSYD. The whole CDR3 protein is CASSLQGSYDYTF.

The sample holds many counts of this clone. The read finishes 3 residues shy of the CDR3 end, and the germline J gene is used to complete it. The chain couples TRBV19 to TRBJ1-4, with TRBD1 as a possible D gene (6 bases). The germline V gene has CDR1 LNHDA and CDR2 SQIVND (reference sequence). V lost 3 bases and J lost 0, with 11 bases in between. The CDR3 is made up of 16 amino acids. The CDR3 bases that were read are TGTGCCAGTAGTATCCTCGGGACACCAACTAATGAAAAA. This encodes CASSILGTPTNEK. The whole CDR3 protein reads CASSILGTPTNEKLFF.

This clone has at least ten counts. The read terminates 3 residues before the CDR3 end, so the remaining end is supplied by the germline J gene. V and J are TRBV19 and TRBJ2-1; D may be TRBD1 (6 bases). The V and J ends lost 7 bases and 2 bases respectively, with 12 bases between them. CDR3 length: 14 residues. CDR1 is LNHDA, CDR2 SQIVND, per germline (reference sequence). The CDR3 is CASTRGKTYNEQFF. The part of the CDR3 DNA that was read is TGTGCCAGTACCAGGGGAAAAACCTACAATGAG.

This clone was found many times. Coverage ceases 3 residues before the CDR3 finishes, and the germline J gene fills in the end. The chain couples TRBV6-1 to TRBJ2-7; D is perhaps TRBD2 (5 bases). The CDR3 extends over 16 amino acids. Germline lookup yields CDR1 MNHNS and CDR2 SASEGT. V lost 2 bases to trimming and J lost 2 bases, with 16 bases between them. CDR3 sequence reads: CASSETAAGVTYEQYF. The sequenced part of the CDR3 DNA is TGTGCCAGCAGTGAAACGGCTGCGGGCGTCACCTACGAG.

This clone was counted ten times or more. The CDR3 end is not reached by the read, which stops 3 residues before it; the germline J gene fills it in. The chain has TRBV4-1 and TRBJ2-5; 9 bases fit TRBD1. CDR1 is MGHRA, CDR2 YSYEKL, per germline. This CDR3 spans 15 amino acids. V lost 1 base and J lost 4; bases outside the gene matches: 4. The CDR3 bases that were read are TGCGCCAGCAGCCAAGTTCAGGACAGGGGAGAGACC. It translates to CASSQVQDRGET. In full, the CDR3 is CASSQVQDRGETQYF.

Ten or more counts support this clone. With the read ending 3 residues before the CDR3 end, the germline J gene is used to fill in that end. The rearrangement uses TRBV7-2 and TRBJ2-3, with TRBD2 matching 12 bases. CDR3 length equals 17 residues. J was trimmed by 3 bases and V by 0 bases; bases with no gene match: 4. CDR1 is SGHTA, CDR2 FQGNSA, per germline. The sequenced part of the CDR3 DNA is TGTGCCAGCAGCTTAGCCCCGACTAGCGGGAGAACAGATACG. Its protein product is CASSLAPTSGRTDT. The CDR3 in its entirety is CASSLAPTSGRTDTQYF. Full variable domain (outside the CDR3, taken from reference TRBV7-2 and TRBJ2-3): GAGVSQSPSNKVTEKGKDVELRCDPISGHTALYWYRQSLGQGLEFLIYFQGNSAPDKSGLPSDRFSAERTGGSVSTLTIQRTQQEDSAVYLCASSLAPTSGRTDTQYFGPGTRLTVL.

This clone was detected ten times or more. The CDR3 end falls 3 residues outside the read, so it is completed with the germline J gene. This chain connects TRBV6-1 to TRBJ1-5, with D hard to call. Germline V gives CDR1 MNHNS, CDR2 SASEGT. V was shortened by 2 bases and J by 6 bases, with 11 bases between the two germline ends. The CDR3 is made up of 14 amino acids. Here the CDR3 reads CASSERTAPQPQHF. The CDR3 DNA, read in part, is TGTGCCAGCAGTGAAAGAACAGCACCTCAGCCC.

This clone was picked up many times. CDR3 residues: CASSEKQGATNEKLFF. The CDR3 bases that were read are TGTGCCAGCAGCGAAAAACAGGGTGCAACTAATGAAAAA. The chain links TRBV4-2 to TRBJ1-4; weak D call: TRBD1 (6 bases). The read ends 3 residues early relative to the CDR3; the germline J gene fills the gap. CDR1 is LGHNA and CDR2 is YNFKEQ in the germline V gene. V dropped 5 bases and J dropped 0 bases, with 13 bases sitting between them. CDR3 length: 16 amino acids.

This clone was detected many times. The observed sequence ends 3 residues before the CDR3 terminus, with the missing tail filled in from the germline J gene. The V gene is TRBV20-1, the J gene TRBJ2-2; TRBD2 matches 13 bases. The length of the CDR3 is 15 residues. With V trimmed by 3 bases and J by 7 bases, 5 bases remained unmatched. Germline V gene sequence: CDR1 DFQATT, CDR2 SNEGSKA (reference sequence). The sequenced part of the CDR3 DNA is TGCAGTGCTAGGGGGACTAGCGGGATGAGCGGGGAG. It encodes CSARGTSGMSGE. The CDR3 in full is CSARGTSGMSGELFF.

There are many counts of this clone. The read finishes 3 residues shy of the CDR3 end, and the germline J gene is used to complete it. V usage is TRBV28 and J usage is TRBJ2-7, with a possible D match to TRBD1 (6 bases). V dropped 6 bases and J dropped 3 bases, with 9 bases sitting between them. The CDR3 consists of 12 residues. Germline values: CDR1 MDHEN, CDR2 SYDVKM. The covered CDR3 bases are TGTGCCAGCAGCACCAGGGGCTACGAG. This encodes CASSTRGYE. The whole CDR3 protein is CASSTRGYEQYF. Looking up the rest from reference TRBV28 and TRBJ2-7 gives the full variable domain: DVKVTQSSRYLVKRTGEKVFLECVQDMDHENMFWYRQDPGLGLRLIYFSYDVKMKEKGDIPEGYSVSREKKERFSLILESASTNQTSMYLCASSTRGYEQYFGPGTRLTVT.